This TCR beta chain was retrieved from a study of shared clonotypes between healthy human individuals. The CDR3 contains 16 residues. CDR1 SEHNR and CDR2 FQNEAQ come from the germline V gene (reference sequence). Trimming shortened V by 4 bases and J by 1 base, and 16 bases separated the two germline ends. Repertoires were generated with immunoSEQ multiplex PCR, while TCRdb's copy carries only in-frame clones and drops some. In the table there are 2 million to 3 million clones, roughly 93% of which are singletons. Sample: naive CD4+ T cells from PBMCs. This sample's subset: CD45RA+ positively selected. The receptor's source is a man aged 18 to 30 in good health. Some clones in this sample may be carry-over from other donors' samples. The V and J genes are TRBV7-9 and TRBJ2-5, with D possibly matching TRBD2 (5 bases). The CDR3 loop reads CASSSSGKAPQETQYF. CDR3 bases: TGTGCCAGCAGCTCATCGGGGAAGGCCCCCCAAGAGACCCAGTACTTC.